Reported below is one T cell receptor beta chain. Its antigen has not been determined. No base qualities exist here, and no much larger clone lies one base off it. The sample belongs to a study of glioma-infiltrating T cells after dendritic cell vaccination (dated by TCRdb to the mid-2010s). For the wider study: The cohort included 15 or so glioblastoma patients drawn from Phase I and II dendritic cell vaccination trials, of whom 9 were newly diagnosed and 6 had recurrent disease. Tumor-infiltrating lymphocyte content was quantified and tumor and blood repertoires were compared in dendritic cell-vaccinated glioblastoma patients by deep sequencing of TCR beta CDR3 regions. Survival after dendritic cell vaccination was correlated with TCR sequencing metrics, such as TIL content and the overlap between tumor and blood repertoires. To make the vaccine, monocyte-derived dendritic cells were cultured for 6 to 7 days with IL-4 and GM-CSF and then pulsed overnight with autologous tumor lysate. Patients received autologous tumor lysate-pulsed dendritic cell vaccination between about 2002 and 2013. Each patient was given three intradermal dendritic cell vaccine injections, spaced two weeks apart, in the arm below the axilla.

The immunoSEQ assay amplified TCRB CDR3 regions from about 2 micrograms of genomic DNA, or from all available DNA when less than that amount was available. For multiplex PCR, 60 forward primers for TCR V beta segments and 13 reverse primers for J beta segments were used. Synthetic control templates were spiked into each sample at limiting dilution to estimate reads per starting template. Sequencing produced 87 bp reads on the Illumina HiSeq System. The authors' pipeline ran thus. To remove PCR and sequencing errors, closely related sequences were merged with a nearest neighbor algorithm. TCR overlap was defined as the percentage of unique tumor TCR beta sequences that were also present in the same patient's peripheral blood. TCRdb provides this immuneACCESS table in a form limited to in-frame rearrangements. Some clones are lacking; in checked studies, under half of them reflect an unresolved V gene, and why the rest are absent is not known. The D gene and trimming were derived from the DNA, and the V and J assignments and clone size from that table. Recorded for this sample are about 92,000 clones; approximately 84% of them occurred a single time. The leading ten clones occupy 15% to 17% of the sample.

According to the germline V gene, CDR1 reads MGHRA and CDR2 reads YSYEKL. From the cysteine through the phenylalanine, the CDR3 covers 17 amino acids. Of all the DNA, just the CDR3 is kept, 51 bases in frame from base 1. V is pruned by 0 bases and J by 4 bases, leaving 6 bases of the junction without a gene match. Selection of patients required sufficient residual fresh-frozen tumor tissue and over two years of available survival data. None of the glioblastoma patients carried an isocitrate dehydrogenase mutation, although molecular status otherwise varied. PBMC were collected before vaccination, two weeks after the third vaccination, and at tumor progression if tumor progression occurred. The Qiagen DNeasy Blood extraction Kit was used for extraction of genomic DNA. Overall study outcomes, separate from this receptor: The response model built on TCR overlap across three groups was characterized as speculative, with prospective validation still needed. No direct relationship between TCR clonality and survival was found, suggesting a diverse polyclonal response may matter. The cohort was small and heterogeneous, with few patients having full blood and tumor sets and even fewer initial-recurrent tumor pairs. After dendritic cell vaccination, a higher estimated pretreatment TIL content predicted longer time to progression and overall survival.

The chain is assembled from TRBV4-1 and TRBJ2-7; 13 nucleotides in the junction match TRBD2. This clonotype originated in a human donor with glioblastoma. This sample comprised blood, obtained before dendritic cell vaccination. This receptor carries the CDR3 CASSQDFGLAGEYEQYF. The nucleotides read TGCGCCAGCAGCCAAGATTTCGGACTAGCGGGAGAGTACGAGCAGTACTTC.